The 23 T cell receptor beta chains presented below share a single source sample, sequenced in a study of blood T cell repertoires in COVID-19 (dated by TCRdb to 2020 to 2022). Library preparation was by the immunoSEQ multiplex PCR assay. Here the immuneACCESS table is served through TCRdb, limited to in-frame sequences with V and J called. Missing clones are a known gap in these copies; in checked studies unresolved V genes cover under half, and the rest lacks a known reason. Counted in this sample were under 300,000 clones; approximately 85% of them appeared once. Of the sample, 9.5% to 15% falls within the top ten clones. The sequencing sample was made of peripheral blood. These receptors were taken from a woman in her sixties or seventies with active or convalescent COVID-19.

V usage is TRBV7-8 and J usage is TRBJ2-3; 12 bases match TRBD2. V gave up 2 bases and J gave up 0 bases; unmatched junction bases: 3. The CDR3 is 17 residues long. Germline V CDR1 and CDR2: SGHVS, FQNEAQ. The CDR3 here is CASSLLAGGTSTDTQYF. In DNA, the CDR3 is TGTGCCAGCAGCTTACTAGCGGGGGGGACGAGCACAGATACGCAGTATTTT.

This chain connects TRBV5-1 to TRBJ2-5; possibly TRBD2 for D (6 bases). Looked up from germline, CDR1 is SGHRS and CDR2 is YFSETQ. V was shortened by 4 bases and J by 0 bases, with 13 bases between the two germline ends. The CDR3 totals 15 residues. The CDR3 loop is CASSLTSQYQETQYF. The CDR3 DNA sequence: TGCGCCAGCAGCCTTACTAGCCAGTACCAAGAGACCCAGTACTTC. Full variable domain (missing parts from reference TRBV5-1 and TRBJ2-5): KAGVTQTPRYLIKTRGQQVTLSCSPISGHRSVSWYQQTPGQGLQFLFEYFSETQRNKGNFPGRFSGRQFSNSRSEMNVSTLELGDSALYLCASSLTSQYQETQYFGPGTRLLVL.

This clone was found once. This chain connects TRBV19 to TRBJ1-2; 8 bases fit TRBD1. V was pared by 5 bases and J by 7 bases, with 6 bases of the junction left unmatched. Germline V gene data show CDR1 as LNHDA and CDR2 as SQIVND (reference sequence). There are 13 residues in the CDR3. In DNA, the CDR3 is TGTGCCAGTAGTCGTGGACAGGGTACTGGCTACACCTTC. Translated, it gives CASSRGQGTGYTF.

This clone has just one count. This chain uses TRBV9 with TRBJ2-4; possible D gene TRBD1, 5 bases. CDR1 is SGDLS, CDR2 YYNGEE, per germline. CDR3 length: 14 amino acids. V was shortened by 4 bases and J by 9 bases, with 17 bases between the two germline ends. The chain's CDR3 is CASSLRQSYSIQYF. CDR3 nucleotides: TGTGCCAGCAGCCTCCGACAGTCGTATTCCATTCAGTACTTC.

The rearrangement links TRBV9 to TRBJ2-6, with 7 bases identical to TRBD1. The CDR3 totals 18 residues. V was clipped by 2 bases and J by 0 bases; unmatched bases: 8. CDR1 is SGDLS and CDR2 is YYNGEE in the germline V gene. The CDR3 region has the DNA TGTGCCAGCAGCGTGCCTTGGGACAGCAACTCTGGGGCCAACGTCCTGACTTTC. Its translation: CASSVPWDSNSGANVLTF.

V and J are TRBV2 and TRBJ2-7, with 9 bases identical to TRBD1. Germline values: CDR1 SNHLY, CDR2 FYNNEI. The CDR3 covers 15 residues. J lost 10 bases, V lost 0 bases, and 10 bases had no gene match. The CDR3 protein is CASSEARDRARFQYF. The CDR3 nucleotides are TGTGCCAGCAGTGAAGCCAGGGACAGGGCCCGCTTCCAGTACTTC.

In nucleotides, the CDR3 is TGTGCCAGCAGTATACAGGGAAACTATGGCTACACCTTC. Translation: CASSIQGNYGYTF. This sequence joins TRBV6-5 and TRBJ1-2; D might be TRBD1 (6 bases). The CDR3 contains 13 residues. Germline CDR1 and CDR2: MNHEY and SVGAGI. Trimming removed 5 bases from V and 2 bases from J, with 9 bases in between.

V gene TRBV12-3 or TRBV12-4 combines with J gene TRBJ2-5; 8 nucleotides agree with TRBD1. Trimming took 4 bases from V and 2 from J; bases not matched to a gene: 0. This CDR3 comprises 13 residues. CDR3 sequence: CASSWDRQETQYF. CDR3 nucleotides: TGTGCCAGCAGTTGGGACAGGCAAGAGACCCAGTACTTC.

The chain uses TRBV6-5 and TRBJ1-6; D might be TRBD1 (6 bases). The germline CDR1 and CDR2 sequences are MNHEY and SVGAGI. The germline V and J ends were trimmed by 5 bases and 13 bases, with 15 bases remaining between them. This CDR3 region has 13 residues. For the CDR3, the DNA is TGTGCCAGCAGTCCTATAGGGGGGGGCCCCCTCCACTTT. Its protein product is CASSPIGGGPLHF.

The V call is TRBV15, the J call TRBJ1-1; D perhaps matches TRBD1 (6 bases). V was clipped by 1 base and J by 9 bases, with 21 bases between them. In germline, CDR1 is LNHNV, CDR2 YYDKDF (reference sequence). The CDR3 consists of 16 residues. The CDR3 is CATSRALDSTQGKAFF. DNA for the CDR3: TGTGCCACCAGCAGAGCTTTGGACAGCACCCAGGGGAAAGCTTTCTTT.

The V and J genes are TRBV27 and TRBJ1-2; 7 nucleotides align to TRBD1. The CDR3 consists of 16 residues. V was clipped by 5 bases and J by 2 bases; unmatched bases: 11. Germline CDR1 and CDR2: MNHEY and SMNVEV (reference sequence). The CDR3, as DNA: TGTGCCAGCAGTACCCAGGGGGTTGGATTAAACTATGGCTACACCTTC. Residues: CASSTQGVGLNYGYTF.

The chain combines TRBV5-5 with TRBJ2-1; 14 bases map to TRBD2. Germline V gives CDR1 SGHKS, CDR2 YYEKEE (reference sequence). The CDR3 has 16 residues. V lost 4 bases, J lost 10 bases, and 10 bases stayed unmatched. As DNA, the CDR3 is TGTGCCAGCAGCCCGCGGACTAGCGGGGGGCATGCCGAGCAGTTCTTC. Translated: CASSPRTSGGHAEQFF.

This chain links TRBV12-5 with TRBJ2-7; 7 nucleotides align to TRBD1. Trimming removed 0 bases from V and 2 bases from J; junction bases left unmatched: 10. CDR3 length equals 17 residues. CDR1 is LGHNT, CDR2 FRNRAP, per germline. CDR3 sequence (DNA): TGTGCTAGTGGTTTGGTACTGTTAGGGGACAGAGCCTACGAGCAGTACTTC. Translated, it gives CASGLVLLGDRAYEQYF.

This chain uses TRBV5-1 with TRBJ1-6; no clear D. The CDR3 is 12 amino acids. Deletions cut 0 bases from V and 13 bases from J, with 8 bases between. Germline loops: CDR1 SGHRS, CDR2 YFSETQ. CDR3 sequence: CASSLGSGPLHF. The CDR3 DNA reads as TGCGCCAGCAGCTTGGGGTCGGGTCCCCTCCACTTT.

The chain recombines TRBV3-1 (or the pseudogene TRBV3-2) with TRBJ2-3; TRBD2 matches at 8 bases. Germline-derived CDR1 and CDR2 are LGHDT and YNNKEL (reference sequence). The J segment lost 4 bases and the V segment lost 4 bases, leaving 1 base of the junction unmatched. The CDR3 consists of 13 residues. CDR3 in DNA: TGTGCCAGCAGCCCCGGGGGGGCAGATACGCAGTATTTT. Translated: CASSPGGADTQYF.

The rearrangement uses TRBV12-3 or TRBV12-4 and TRBJ2-7; 8 nucleotides match TRBD2. J lost 3 bases, V lost 8 bases, and 6 bases had no gene match. This CDR3 spans 13 amino acids. CDR3 loop: CASLRGGVYEQYF. CDR3 nucleotides: TGTGCCAGCCTCCGGGGGGGCGTCTACGAGCAGTACTTC.

This clone was counted only a few times. A junction boundary mismatches the germline segment, possibly from a read error. V gene TRBV29-1 combines with J gene TRBJ1-2, with 9 bases lining up with TRBD1. Germline CDR1 SQVTM, CDR2 ANQGSEA. The CDR3 length is 14 residues. In DNA form, the CDR3 reads TGCAGCGTTAAAGAACAGGGGGCTTCTCATGGCTACACCTTC. Its protein is CSVKEQGASHGYTF.

This chain joins TRBV14 and TRBJ2-7; 7 positions agree with TRBD1. The ends lost 3 bases at V and 4 bases at J; junction bases unmatched: 9. The CDR3 runs 15 residues. CDR1 and CDR2 from the germline V gene are SGHDN and FVKESK. CDR3 sequence: CASSQVGTVIYEQYF. The CDR3 DNA reads as TGTGCCAGCAGCCAGGTCGGGACAGTAATTTACGAGCAGTACTTC.

The V and J genes are TRBV4-1 and TRBJ2-2, with a tentative D call TRBD1 (5 bases). Trimming left V 4 bases short and J 5 bases short, with 11 bases between. Germline V gene lookup returns CDR1 MGHRA and CDR2 YSYEKL. There are 14 residues in the CDR3. The CDR3 loop reads CASSPPRQTGELFF. The CDR3 DNA sequence: TGCGCCAGCAGCCCCCCACGACAGACCGGGGAGCTGTTTTTT.

This chain uses TRBV4-1 with TRBJ1-6, with 7 nucleotides matching TRBD1. Germline trimming cut 2 bases from V and 9 bases from J; bases unmatched to any gene: 4. The CDR3 contains 14 residues. Germline assignment: CDR1 MGHRA and CDR2 YSYEKL. The chain's CDR3 is CASSQLGGTSPLHF. CDR3 bases: TGCGCCAGCAGCCAATTAGGGGGCACTTCACCCCTCCACTTT.

The chain uses TRBV2 and TRBJ2-2, with D possibly matching TRBD2 (5 bases). The CDR3 spans 14 residues. V lost 2 bases to trimming and J lost 8 bases, with 12 bases between them. Germline V gives CDR1 SNHLY, CDR2 FYNNEI. CDR3 coding DNA: TGTGCCAGCAGTGAAAGCTGGTCGGGAGGGGAGCTGTTTTTT. This gives the protein CASSESWSGGELFF.

The chain is built from TRBV21-1 and TRBJ1-5; no check of the table's D call, TRBD1, against the DNA was made. TRBV21-1 is labeled a pseudogene. CDR3 length: 15 amino acids. The CDR3 region has the DNA TGTGCCAGCAGCAAAGACGGTGCAGGGGGACAGCCCCAGCATTTT. Translating gives CASSKDGAGGQPQHF.

This clone was seen more than once but under ten times. The rearrangement links TRBV18 to TRBJ1-2; 7 bases line up with TRBD1. The CDR3 length is 14 residues. Germline V lookup: CDR1 KGHSH, CDR2 LQKENI. V gave up 0 bases and J gave up 6 bases; unmatched junction bases: 4. CDR3 loop: CASSPPGTDDGYTF. As DNA, the CDR3 is TGTGCCAGCTCACCACCAGGGACAGACGATGGCTACACCTTC.